Listed here is a single TCR beta chain. Clones were read by immunoSEQ multiplex PCR, and TCRdb kept only the in-frame ones, dropping some. The sample has some 300,000 clones, around 90% seen once. Germline V gene lookup returns CDR1 SGHRS and CDR2 YFSETQ. This CDR3 region has 17 residues. Trimming pared 4 bases from V and 0 bases from J, leaving 14 bases between. The data derive from a study of blood T cell repertoires in COVID-19. This clonotype was sampled from a woman aged 55-70 years in a cohort exposed to, infected with or recovered from COVID-19 (not recorded which). Material for sequencing was PBMCs or T cells enriched from blood (not recorded which). The V gene is TRBV5-1, the J gene TRBJ2-6, with a weak D call TRBD1 (6 bases). CDR3 residues: CASSPTGLSSGANVLTF. The CDR3 region has the DNA TGCGCCAGCAGCCCGACAGGACTTAGCTCTGGGGCCAACGTCCTGACTTTC.